This TCR beta chain derives from a study of beta chain features in type 1 diabetes (dated by TCRdb to the late 2010s). About the study as a whole: Patients and healthy donors did not differ in mean age, gender distribution, total cell number or subset yield. A total of some 100,000,000 sorted cells were examined across all samples, and a strong correlation was observed between cell number per subset and RNA yield. In the study, recently diagnosed type 1 diabetes patients and matched healthy donors were compared on the TCRB repertoires of their sorted circulating CD4+ T cell subsets. Whereas all 28 donors provided naive and central memory subsets, regulatory and stem cell-like memory subsets were isolated from just 8 patients and about 8 healthy donors.

Each donor gave one peripheral blood draw, around 100 mL on average, collected into heparinised tubes. A BD FACSAria II was used to sort naive, central memory, regulatory and stem cell-like memory CD4+ T cells with a panel that included CD45RO, CCR7, CD25, CD127, CD95 and CD27. Every sorted population had a purity above 95%. PBMCs were isolated immediately by Lymphoprep density gradient centrifugation and stained directly without culture. So that batch effects would be minimized, each experiment stained and sorted samples in pairs, pairing one healthy donor with one patient. A word on this clone: Its recognized antigen is unknown. Qualities for individual bases were not recorded, and no much larger clone is one base off.

Broad study findings and their caveats: PCR might favor shorter templates, but patient and control samples were amplified and corrected together, so any skew would affect both groups equally. Naive, central memory and regulatory TCRB repertoires appeared to be more similar among patients than among healthy donors. HLA sub-analyses involved small numbers of individuals, so any influence of HLA type on TCRB rearrangement remained unresolved. Patients with type 1 diabetes made fewer insertions and deleted more nucleotides at VDJ recombination sites, implying thymic rearrangement abnormalities. A moderate but significant shortening of TCRB CDR3 length was observed in type 1 diabetes patients in all four CD4+ subsets. Sequencing cDNA rather than genomic DNA could over-represent highly expressing activated cells, although activation and CD3 levels did not differ between groups.

All of the isolated RNA was reverse transcribed with the High Capacity cDNA Reverse Transcription Kit, so expressed TCRB transcripts were sequenced. Deep immunoSEQ sequencing was applied to naive, central memory and regulatory T cell samples, giving an average of around 3.8 million total reads per sample. Sorted cells were lysed in RLT buffer and RNA was extracted with DNase-treated RNeasy Micro or Mini kits, depending on cell number. Each cell subset was processed on its own to prevent cross-contamination, while patient and healthy donor samples were processed together. TCRB sequences were amplified from cDNA with the immunoSEQ multiplex PCR, producing 87-bp fragments spanning the CDR3 region. Sequencing of the amplicons was performed on the Illumina HiSeq platform. Regarding the original processing steps: Synthetic template baselines were used to correct PCR bias computationally, reads within Hamming distance 2 were collapsed, and singletons that could not be merged were discarded. By aligning reads against IMGT, V, D and J genes, CDR3 length, and insertions or deletions at six rearrangement sites were assigned. Within each subset, clonotype counts were normalized to sorted cell number, after which true diversity and Gini coefficients were computed with the tcR R package. The overlap coefficient, calculated on TCRB nucleotide sequences, was used to quantify repertoire sharing. TCRdb stores this immuneACCESS table with in-frame sequences only. Part of the clones is absent; in the studies checked, under half of the shortfall reflects unresolved V genes, and no reason is known for the rest. From that table come the V and J calls and clone size; the DNA was used to work out D and trimming. The sample includes more than 300,000 clones, with about 10% observed a single time. About 0.6% of the sample is in the top ten clones.

For this chain, trimming is 7 bases at the V end and 1 base at the J end, and the number of junction bases without a gene match is 5. The germline V gene (reference sequence) provides CDR1 WNHNN and CDR2 SYGVQD. The CDR3 contains 15 residues, cysteine and phenylalanine counted. This entry keeps only the CDR3 DNA: 45 bases, framed from base 1. The receptor was isolated from a man aged 30 to 45 with type 1 diabetes. Sequences were obtained from central memory CD4+ T cells from blood. Here the chain combines TRBV10-1 and TRBJ2-2; 8 central nucleotides agree with TRBD1. CDR3 reads: CASTKGTGNTGELFF. The DNA reads TGCGCCAGCACTAAAGGGACAGGGAACACCGGGGAGCTGTTTTTT.